These 27 T cell receptor beta chains were sequenced from one sample in a study of PD-1 blockade in classical Hodgkin lymphoma. Clones were sequenced by immunoSEQ multiplex PCR, and TCRdb holds only the in-frame ones, with some missing. The data show about 25,000 clones, roughly 80% seen once. Time point described: cycle 4 day 1 (C4D1), after 6 weeks of nivolumab. Every one of the patients relapsed after autologous stem cell transplantation (brentuximab vedotin exposure was variable). Thawed PBMCs yielded CD4+ T cells through magnetic negative selection. The source material was CD4+ T cells from blood, sampled before the fourth cycle of nivolumab. Every receptor here comes from a human donor with classical Hodgkin lymphoma.

The CDR3 nucleotides read TGTGCCAGTACCCGGGCGGGCTATGGCTACACCTTC. The encoded protein is CASTRAGYGYTF. This rearrangement joins TRBV19 to TRBJ1-2; no firm D call. The V gene's germline CDR1 is LNHDA and CDR2 SQIVND (reference sequence). The ends were cut back, 7 bases at V and 4 bases at J, with 10 bases in the middle. The CDR3 contains 12 residues.

This sequence joins TRBV20-1 and TRBJ1-1; no clear D. This CDR3 spans 11 amino acids. The V gene lost 4 bases and the J gene lost 3 bases, with 6 bases spanning the gap. The germline V gene has CDR1 DFQATT and CDR2 SNEGSKA (reference sequence). CDR3 residues: CSANWDTEAFF. The CDR3 DNA is TGCAGTGCTAACTGGGACACTGAAGCTTTCTTT.

The rearrangement uses TRBV5-6 and TRBJ2-3, with TRBD2 matching over 15 bases. Germline V CDR1 and CDR2: SGHDT, YYEEEE. V lost 4 bases, J lost 1 base, and 10 bases stayed unmatched. The CDR3 loop spans 19 amino acids. In nucleotides, the CDR3 is TGTGCCAGCAGCATGGGACTAGCGGGGGGACCTTATGGCACAGATACGCAGTATTTT. Translated, it gives CASSMGLAGGPYGTDTQYF. Filled out from reference TRBV5-6 and TRBJ2-3, the complete variable domain reads DAGVTQSPTHLIKTRGQQVTLRCSPKSGHDTVSWYQQALGQGPQFIFQYYEEEERQRGNFPDRFSGHQFPNYSSELNVNALLLGDSALYLCASSMGLAGGPYGTDTQYFGPGTRLTVL.

This clone has a handful of counts. The chain employs TRBV28 and TRBJ1-2; 7 bases fit TRBD1. Germline CDR1 MDHEN, CDR2 SYDVKM. CDR3 length: 13 amino acids. Trimming removed 2 bases from V and 6 bases from J; junction bases left unmatched: 3. CDR3 in amino acids: CASSLRTGDGYTF. For the CDR3, the DNA is TGTGCCAGCAGTTTACGGACAGGAGATGGCTACACCTTC.

The J gene is TRBJ1-3, the V gene TRBV29-1; TRBD1 might be the D (5 bases). V was cut by 5 bases and J by 1 base, with 18 bases left in between. The V gene's germline CDR1 is SQVTM and CDR2 ANQGSEA. This CDR3 is 16 amino acids long. CDR3 coding DNA: TGCAGCGTTAGCTCAGACGGTTCAGGGTCTGGAAACACCATATATTTT. This sequence encodes CSVSSDGSGSGNTIYF.

DNA for the CDR3: TGTGCCAGTAGTCCGAGGACAGGGGTAAACACTGAAGCTTTCTTT. This codes for CASSPRTGVNTEAFF. The rearrangement links TRBV19 to TRBJ1-1; 9 bases fit TRBD1. Germline trimming cut 5 bases from V and 2 bases from J; bases unmatched to any gene: 6. CDR3 length: 15 amino acids. Germline V CDR1 and CDR2: LNHDA, SQIVND (reference sequence). Drawing the rest from reference TRBV19 and TRBJ1-1, the complete variable domain is DGGITQSPKYLFRKEGQNVTLSCEQNLNHDAMYWYRQDPGQGLRLIYYSQIVNDFQKGDIAEGYSVSREKKESFPLTVTSAQKNPTAFYLCASSPRTGVNTEAFFGQGTRLTVV.

The chain links TRBV6-1 to TRBJ2-2; D is uncertain. V lost 2 bases and J lost 2, with 12 bases in between. Germline CDR1 MNHNS, CDR2 SASEGT. The CDR3 loop spans 16 amino acids. CDR3: CASSERHEINTGELFF. The CDR3 DNA is TGTGCCAGCAGTGAACGCCACGAAATTAACACCGGGGAGCTGTTTTTT.

This clone was picked up a small number of times. The rearrangement uses TRBV2 and TRBJ1-2; D remains unclear. V shed 4 bases and J shed 4 bases, with 16 bases lying between them. CDR1 is SNHLY, CDR2 FYNNEI, per germline. This CDR3 region has 15 residues. The chain's CDR3 is CASSVLWGKLYGYTF. The CDR3 DNA is TGTGCCAGCAGTGTTCTGTGGGGTAAACTCTATGGCTACACCTTC.

The chain uses TRBV10-3 and TRBJ2-7; possibly TRBD1 or TRBD2 for D (5 bases each). Trimming left V 5 bases short and J 3 bases short, with 14 bases between. Germline V lookup: CDR1 ENHRY, CDR2 SYGVKD. The CDR3 is 14 amino acids. The CDR3 coding sequence is TGTGCCATCAGTAACGGGGACCTTGGCTACGAGCAGTACTTC. This encodes CAISNGDLGYEQYF.

The chain joins TRBV29-1 to TRBJ2-5, with D possibly TRBD2 on 6 matching bases. V dropped 7 bases and J dropped 7 bases, with 19 bases sitting between them. The CDR3 covers 13 residues. Germline CDR1 and CDR2: SQVTM and ANQGSEA. The CDR3 protein is CSAGGPAFGTQYF. The CDR3 coding sequence is TGCAGCGCCGGGGGACCCGCATTTGGGACCCAGTACTTC.

V and J are TRBV4-3 and TRBJ1-1, with D possibly matching TRBD1 (6 bases). From germline, CDR1 is LGHNA and CDR2 YSLEER. The CDR3 is made up of 15 amino acids. Between the trimmed V and J ends, which lost 0 bases and 3 bases, there was a span of 11 bases. Here the CDR3 reads CASSQESGAYTEAFF. CDR3 bases: TGCGCCAGCAGCCAAGAATCAGGGGCCTACACTGAAGCTTTCTTT.

The rearrangement uses TRBV2 and TRBJ2-7; 8 bases are a match to TRBD1. The CDR3 sequence is 15 residues long. J lost 4 bases, V lost 3 bases, and 8 bases had no gene match. From germline, CDR1 is SNHLY and CDR2 FYNNEI. The CDR3 region has the DNA TGTGCCAGCAGTGACCGGACAGGGATGGGTTACGAGCAGTACTTC. Encoded protein: CASSDRTGMGYEQYF.

CDR3 sequence reads: CAIRGENTGELFF. The CDR3 DNA reads TGTGCCATCAGAGGGGAGAACACCGGGGAGCTGTTTTTT. The V and J genes are TRBV10-3 and TRBJ2-2; D may be TRBD1 (5 bases). This CDR3 is 13 amino acids long. Trimming pared 6 bases from V and 1 base from J, leaving 6 bases between. Germline V gene sequence: CDR1 ENHRY, CDR2 SYGVKD.

This clone appeared a single time. This chain joins TRBV28 and TRBJ1-3, with D unclear. The CDR3 spans 12 residues. CDR1 and CDR2 (germline): MDHEN, SYDVKM. Trimming cost V 2 bases and J 5 bases, with 4 bases left between them. The CDR3: CASSLVRNTIYF. In nucleotides, the CDR3 is TGTGCCAGCAGTTTAGTTAGAAACACCATATATTTT.

This chain joins TRBV11-2 and TRBJ1-1, with 11 bases fitting TRBD1. Trimming cost V 1 base and J 4 bases; bases outside gene matches: 5. Germline values: CDR1 SGHAT, CDR2 FQNNGV. The CDR3 has 16 residues. CDR3 nucleotide sequence: TGTGCCAGCAGCTTAGGGCGGACAGGGGGCGTCACTGAAGCTTTCTTT. Amino acid sequence: CASSLGRTGGVTEAFF.

This chain joins TRBV7-2 and TRBJ2-3; the match to TRBD2 covers 9 bases. V dropped 6 bases and J dropped 6; count of bases not matched to a gene: 13. CDR3 length equals 16 residues. The germline CDR1 and CDR2 sequences are SGHTA and FQGNSA. As DNA, the CDR3 is TGTGCCAGCAGACTAGGGGGTAGCGGGGGCGTTGATACGCAGTATTTT. Its translation: CASRLGGSGGVDTQYF.

The chain couples TRBV7-2 to TRBJ2-1, with no clear D. V shed 3 bases and J shed 8 bases, with 11 bases lying between them. Germline CDR1 SGHTA, CDR2 FQGNSA. CDR3 size: 13 residues. CDR3 sequence: CASSFGSQDEQFF. The CDR3 DNA reads as TGTGCCAGCAGCTTTGGTTCCCAAGATGAGCAGTTCTTC.

V and J are TRBV11-3 and TRBJ1-2; no firm D call. V shed 5 bases and J shed 0 bases, with 16 bases lying between them. Germline CDR1 and CDR2: SGHNT and YENEEA. The CDR3 totals 16 residues. The CDR3 protein is CASSRTGEGANYGYTF. CDR3 bases: TGTGCCAGCAGCCGGACCGGAGAGGGTGCTAACTATGGCTACACCTTC.

This sequence joins TRBV9 and TRBJ1-3; tentatively, D is TRBD1 (6 bases). The CDR3 sequence is 13 residues long. V was shortened by 4 bases and J by 2 bases, with 7 bases between the two germline ends. Germline V gene sequence: CDR1 SGDLS, CDR2 YYNGEE. The CDR3 DNA is TGTGCCAGCAGCAGGACAGCTGGAAACACCATATATTTT. Protein product: CASSRTAGNTIYF.

The V gene is TRBV2, the J gene TRBJ1-6; D unresolved. Trimming removed 0 bases from V and 11 bases from J, with 11 bases in between. Germline assignment: CDR1 SNHLY and CDR2 FYNNEI. The CDR3 is made up of 14 amino acids. The CDR3 DNA follows: TGTGCCAGCAGTGAAGCGCGGGTACGACCACCCCTCCACTTT. Protein: CASSEARVRPPLHF.

J is TRBJ1-2 and V is TRBV6-6, with 8 bases aligning to TRBD1. V lost 5 bases to trimming and J lost 8 bases; unmatched junction nucleotides: 10. Germline V CDR1 and CDR2: MNHNY, SVGAGI (reference sequence). This CDR3 spans 14 amino acids. CDR3 sequence (DNA): TGTGCCAGCAGTAAGACAGGGGCCCTCGGAGGCTACACCTTC. Its translation is CASSKTGALGGYTF.

This clone has only one observation. The V and J genes are TRBV7-2 and TRBJ1-6; 9 nucleotides line up with TRBD1. This CDR3 has 16 amino acids. V lost 5 bases and J lost 6; bases outside the gene matches: 8. Per germline, CDR1 SGHTA and CDR2 FQGNSA. CDR3 region: CASSPGTGGGNSPLHF. CDR3 bases: TGTGCCAGCAGCCCAGGAACAGGGGGCGGTAATTCACCCCTCCACTTT.

This chain joins TRBV28 and TRBJ1-6; D remains ambiguous. CDR1 and CDR2 from the germline V gene are MDHEN and SYDVKM. The CDR3 has 13 amino acids. With 8 bases removed from V and 5 bases from J, the gap between germline ends came to 10 bases. CDR3 DNA sequence: TGTGCCAGCCACCAGCAAGATAATTCACCCCTCCACTTT. Its translation is CASHQQDNSPLHF. The full variable domain, with the rest looked up from reference TRBV28 and TRBJ1-6, is DVKVTQSSRYLVKRTGEKVFLECVQDMDHENMFWYRQDPGLGLRLIYFSYDVKMKEKGDIPEGYSVSREKKERFSLILESASTNQTSMYLCASHQQDNSPLHFGNGTRLTVT.

This clone turned up a few times. The gene calls are TRBV11-3 and TRBJ1-1; the match to TRBD1 covers 9 bases. The CDR3 length is 13 residues. The germline V gene has CDR1 SGHNT and CDR2 YENEEA. With 5 bases clipped from V and 3 bases from J, the junction kept 1 base outside the gene matches. The CDR3 loop is CASSRQGDTEAFF. The CDR3 coding sequence is TGTGCCAGCAGCCGACAGGGGGACACTGAAGCTTTCTTT.

In nucleotides, the CDR3 is TGCGCCAGCAGCCAATTAATCGACGGGAACACTGAAGCTTTCTTT. It translates to CASSQLIDGNTEAFF. The chain joins TRBV4-3 to TRBJ1-1; D is uncertain. Looked up from germline, CDR1 is LGHNA and CDR2 is YSLEER. The CDR3 runs 15 residues. The germline V and J ends were trimmed by 2 bases and 1 base, with 11 bases remaining between them.

The rearrangement uses TRBV7-3 and TRBJ2-1; D call uncertain. The CDR3 has 13 amino acids. The V end was cut by 2 bases, the J end by 8 bases, with 10 bases between. Germline V CDR1 and CDR2: SGHTA, FQGTGA. The CDR3 region has the DNA TGTGCCAGCAGCTTATCAGGCGACTATGAGCAGTTCTTC. Protein: CASSLSGDYEQFF.

On this clone: One junction end disagrees with the germline gene, perhaps due to a read error. V gene TRBV5-1 combines with J gene TRBJ2-1, with TRBD1 identical over 7 bases. CDR3 length equals 14 residues. CDR1 and CDR2 (germline): SGHRS, YFSETQ. CDR3 amino acids: CASSLGQSYNEQFF. The DNA of the CDR3 is TGCGCCAGCAGTTTGGGACAGTCCTACAATGAGCAGTTCTTC.